The clone carrying this T cell receptor (beta chain) was seen at least ten times. The data originate from a study of T-cell memory formation after mild COVID-19. Per the germline V gene, CDR1 is LGHNA and CDR2 is YNFKEQ. The CDR3 covers 11 residues. V dropped 1 base and J dropped 5 bases, with 2 bases sitting between them. Each CDR3 protein is one row after TCRdb ran MiXCR on the 5' RACE reads. The sample has 400,000 to 500,000 distinct CDR3 sequences; roughly 26% are singletons. J is TRBJ2-5 and V is TRBV4-2, with D unclear. The receptor was derived from an adult woman who had mild COVID-19 (a few samples of this study predate the infection). Cell type and time point are not known. The specimen was PBMCs or a T cell subset sorted from them (not recorded which). The chain's CDR3 is CASSQAETQYF. The CDR3 bases are TGTGCCAGCAGCCAAGCCGAGACCCAGTACTTC.